This TCR beta chain was retrieved from a study of T cells in Graves' hyperthyroidism and ophthalmopathy. Points from the study as a whole: It was a median around 6 months before onset that the model predicted ophthalmopathy. Clonotypes that were expanded in thyroid above 0.001 mostly appeared in blood too.

Amplification targeted TCR beta CDR3 regions from RNA transcripts. HTBI primers were used for first-round RT-PCR of the TCR CDR3. Via MiXCR, TCRdb re-called the multiplex PCR reads, giving one row per CDR3 protein. Among around 340,000 distinct CDR3 sequences, 15% to 20% were seen once, and the ten largest hold roughly 15%. For ophthalmopathy patients, the Clinical Activity Score was at least 3 and the NOSPECS grade at least 4; duration was under 3 months. This CDR3 is 12 amino acids long. V was cut by 10 bases and J by 5 bases, with 15 bases left in between. Germline V gene sequence: CDR1 MDHEN, CDR2 SYDVKM. This clonotype showed up many times. Its antigen remains unidentified.

Specimen: blood. This sequence joins TRBV28 and TRBJ2-7; D is unresolved. This clonotype was obtained from a woman aged 40 to 50 with Graves' ophthalmopathy. CDR3 bases: TGTGCCACCGAACAACCGGCGAACGAGCAGTACTTC. Protein: CATEQPANEQYF.